The rows below give T cell receptor beta chains drawn from one sample of a study of Ad26.COV2.S vaccination and SARS-CoV-2 variants. Profiling relied on immunoSEQ multiplex PCR, and the TCRdb table lists in-frame clones only, not all of them. The repertoire has 500,000 or so clones, around 85% of them found once; the top ten carry 13%. Sequencing used peripheral blood, obtained in a trial of Ad26.COV2.S vaccine versus placebo. All receptors derive from a person between 18 and 65 years old who received the Ad26.COV2.S COVID-19 vaccine or a placebo. CDR3s include the opening cysteine and the closing phenylalanine or tryptophan. Fields, in order: clone size, V gene, J gene, D gene, CDR3 DNA, CDR3 protein. The D gene is left open where the match is weak. Some rows have no size entry. The others give once, few or many, or a class for an expanded clone.

abundance: NA
v_gene: TRBV14
j_gene: TRBJ2-1
d_gene: NA
CDR3nt: TGTGCCAGCAGCCCAGTGGTATGGGGTGAGCAGTTCTTC
CDR3aa: CASSPVVWGEQFF

abundance: NA
v_gene: TRBV7-9
j_gene: TRBJ2-1
d_gene: NA
CDR3nt: TGTGCCAGCAGCCCCCAGGGTTTCACCTACAATGAGCAGTTCTTC
CDR3aa: CASSPQGFTYNEQFF

abundance: few
v_gene: TRBV28
j_gene: TRBJ1-4
d_gene: NA
CDR3nt: TGTGCCAGCAGTCTGACTAAGGCGGGAACTAATGAAAAACTGTTTTTT
CDR3aa: CASSLTKAGTNEKLFF

abundance: NA
v_gene: TRBV6-2/TRBV6-3
j_gene: TRBJ1-1
d_gene: NA
CDR3nt: TGTGCCAGCAGTTACCCCGCGCCGGGGAGCACTGAAGCTTTCTTT
CDR3aa: CASSYPAPGSTEAFF

abundance: NA
v_gene: TRBV7-8
j_gene: TRBJ2-7
d_gene: NA
CDR3nt: TGTGCCAGCAGCTTTCAGTCAGTTGCCTACGAGCAGTACTTC
CDR3aa: CASSFQSVAYEQYF

abundance: NA
v_gene: TRBV11-2
j_gene: TRBJ2-5
d_gene: NA
CDR3nt: TGTGCCAGCAGCTTAGGGCGGTTGGCGGGACGGGCGTACCAAGAGACCCAGTACTTC
CDR3aa: CASSLGRLAGRAYQETQYF

abundance: NA
v_gene: TRBV29-1
j_gene: TRBJ2-7
d_gene: NA
CDR3nt: TGCAGCGTCTCGGGCCTCGCCTCCTACGAGCAGTACTTC
CDR3aa: CSVSGLASYEQYF

abundance: NA
v_gene: TRBV11-3
j_gene: TRBJ2-7
d_gene: NA
CDR3nt: TGTGCCAGCAGCCCCGCGGCCGGTTACGAGCAGTACTTC
CDR3aa: CASSPAAGYEQYF

abundance: NA
v_gene: TRBV11-2
j_gene: TRBJ1-1
d_gene: TRBD1
CDR3nt: TGTGCCAGCACCTTCGGGACAGCGAACACTGAAGCTTTCTTT
CDR3aa: CASTFGTANTEAFF

abundance: NA
v_gene: TRBV7-3
j_gene: TRBJ2-3
d_gene: TRBD2
CDR3nt: TGTGCCAGCAGCCAAAGGACTAGCGGGAGGACAGATACGCAGTATTTT
CDR3aa: CASSQRTSGRTDTQYF

abundance: NA
v_gene: TRBV10-1
j_gene: TRBJ1-1
d_gene: TRBD1
CDR3nt: TGCGCCAGCATAAACCTTATCGCAGGGGGTCCTGAAGCTTTCTTT
CDR3aa: CASINLIAGGPEAFF

abundance: NA
v_gene: TRBV5-1
j_gene: TRBJ1-1
d_gene: NA
CDR3nt: TGCGCCAGCAGCCTCCAGGGCGGATTGAACACTGAAGCTTTCTTT
CDR3aa: CASSLQGGLNTEAFF

abundance: NA
v_gene: TRBV5-1
j_gene: TRBJ2-7
d_gene: TRBD1
CDR3nt: TGCGCCAGCAGCTTGAGGGGGCAGGTCGAGCAGTACTTC
CDR3aa: CASSLRGQVEQYF

abundance: NA
v_gene: TRBV29-1
j_gene: TRBJ2-1
d_gene: NA
CDR3nt: TGCAGCGTTGCCCACCGGGCCAAAAATGAGCAGTTCTTC
CDR3aa: CSVAHRAKNEQFF

abundance: NA
v_gene: TRBV6-6
j_gene: TRBJ2-5
d_gene: NA
CDR3nt: TGTGCCAGCAGTTACCCTGGAACCCAGTACTTC
CDR3aa: CASSYPGTQYF

abundance: NA
v_gene: TRBV11-3
j_gene: TRBJ1-1
d_gene: NA
CDR3nt: TGTGCCAGCAGCTTAGTGGTACCCTCGGGCACTGAAGCTTTCTTT
CDR3aa: CASSLVVPSGTEAFF